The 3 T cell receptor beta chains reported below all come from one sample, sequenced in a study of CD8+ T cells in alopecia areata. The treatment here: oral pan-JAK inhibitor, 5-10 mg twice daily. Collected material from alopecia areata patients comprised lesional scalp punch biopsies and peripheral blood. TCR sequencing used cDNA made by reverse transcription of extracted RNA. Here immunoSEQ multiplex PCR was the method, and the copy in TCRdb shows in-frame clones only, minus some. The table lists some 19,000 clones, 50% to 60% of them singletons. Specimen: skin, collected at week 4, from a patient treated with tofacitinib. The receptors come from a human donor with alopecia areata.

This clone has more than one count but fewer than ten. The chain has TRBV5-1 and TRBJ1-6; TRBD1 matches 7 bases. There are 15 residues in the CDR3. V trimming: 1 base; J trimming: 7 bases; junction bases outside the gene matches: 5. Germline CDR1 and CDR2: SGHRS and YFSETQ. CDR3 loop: CASSLRQGGNSPLHF. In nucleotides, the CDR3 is TGCGCCAGCAGCTTGCGACAGGGAGGCAATTCACCCCTCCACTTT. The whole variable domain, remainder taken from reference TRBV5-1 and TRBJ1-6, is KAGVTQTPRYLIKTRGQQVTLSCSPISGHRSVSWYQQTPGQGLQFLFEYFSETQRNKGNFPGRFSGRQFSNSRSEMNVSTLELGDSALYLCASSLRQGGNSPLHFGNGTRLTVT.

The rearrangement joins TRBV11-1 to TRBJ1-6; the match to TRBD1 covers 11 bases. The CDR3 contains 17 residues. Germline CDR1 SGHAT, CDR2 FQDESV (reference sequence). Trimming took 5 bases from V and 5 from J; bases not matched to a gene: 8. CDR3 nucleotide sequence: TGTGCCAGCAGCCCACGGACAGGGGGCGCGAATAATTCACCCCTCCACTTT. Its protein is CASSPRTGGANNSPLHF.

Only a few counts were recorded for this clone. In DNA form, the CDR3 reads TGTGCCAGCAGCATGGGACAGAACACTGAAGCTTTCTTT. As protein: CASSMGQNTEAFF. This chain links TRBV9 with TRBJ1-1; a possible D gene is TRBD1 (6 bases). Germline assignment: CDR1 SGDLS and CDR2 YYNGEE. The CDR3 extends over 13 amino acids. V was clipped by 4 bases and J by 1 base, with 8 bases between them.